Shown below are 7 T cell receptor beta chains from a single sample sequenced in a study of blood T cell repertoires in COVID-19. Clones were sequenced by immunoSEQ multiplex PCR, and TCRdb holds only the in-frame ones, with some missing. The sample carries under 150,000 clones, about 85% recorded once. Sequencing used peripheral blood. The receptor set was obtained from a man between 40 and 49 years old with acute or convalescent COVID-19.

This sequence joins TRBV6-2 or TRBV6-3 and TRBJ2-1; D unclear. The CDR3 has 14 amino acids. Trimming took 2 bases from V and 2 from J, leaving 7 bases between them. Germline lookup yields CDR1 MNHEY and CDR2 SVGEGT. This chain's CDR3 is CASSYATAYNEQFF. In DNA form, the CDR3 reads TGTGCCAGCAGTTACGCGACTGCCTACAATGAGCAGTTCTTC.

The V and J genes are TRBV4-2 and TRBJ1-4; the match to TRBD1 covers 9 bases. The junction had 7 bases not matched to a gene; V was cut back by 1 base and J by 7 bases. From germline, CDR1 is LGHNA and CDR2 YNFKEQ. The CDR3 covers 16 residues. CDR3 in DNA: TGTGCCAGCAGCCAAGCACATGGGACAGGGAGTGAAAAACTGTTTTTT. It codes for CASSQAHGTGSEKLFF.

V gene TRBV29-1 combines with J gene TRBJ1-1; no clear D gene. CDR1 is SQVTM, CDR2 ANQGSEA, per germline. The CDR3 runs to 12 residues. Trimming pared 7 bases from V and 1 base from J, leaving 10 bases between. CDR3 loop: CSGGSWNTEAFF. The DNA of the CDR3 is TGCAGCGGGGGTAGTTGGAACACTGAAGCTTTCTTT. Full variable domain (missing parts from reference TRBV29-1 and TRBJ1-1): SAVISQKPSRDICQRGTSLTIQCQVDSQVTMMFWYRQQPGQSLTLIATANQGSEATYESGFVIDKFPISRPNLTFSTLTVSNMSPEDSSIYLCSGGSWNTEAFFGQGTRLTVV.

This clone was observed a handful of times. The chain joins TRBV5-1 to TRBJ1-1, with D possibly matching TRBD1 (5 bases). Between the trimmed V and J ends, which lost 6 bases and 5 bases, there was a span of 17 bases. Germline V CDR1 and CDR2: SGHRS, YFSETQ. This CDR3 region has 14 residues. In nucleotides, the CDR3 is TGCGCCAGCAACCCGGACCAAAGGGGTACTGAAGCTTTCTTT. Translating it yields CASNPDQRGTEAFF.

This CDR3 is CSVETGLARTDTQYF. CDR3 nucleotides: TGCAGCGTGGAGACAGGGCTTGCTCGCACAGATACGCAGTATTTT. The chain is built from TRBV29-1 and TRBJ2-3; 7 nucleotides align to TRBD1. Germline CDR1 is SQVTM and CDR2 is ANQGSEA. The V gene end was trimmed by 6 bases and the J gene end by 1 base; junction bases not matched to a gene: 10. This CDR3 is built from 15 residues.

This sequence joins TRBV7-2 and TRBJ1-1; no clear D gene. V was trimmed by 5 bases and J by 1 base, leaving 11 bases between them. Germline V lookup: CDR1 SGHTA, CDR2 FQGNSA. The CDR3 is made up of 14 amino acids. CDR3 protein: CASSPWQENTEAFF. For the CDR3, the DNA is TGTGCCAGCAGCCCATGGCAGGAGAACACTGAAGCTTTCTTT.

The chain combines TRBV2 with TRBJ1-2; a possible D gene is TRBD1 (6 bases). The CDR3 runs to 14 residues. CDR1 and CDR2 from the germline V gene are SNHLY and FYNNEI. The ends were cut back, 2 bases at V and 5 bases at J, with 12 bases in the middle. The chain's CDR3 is CASSENGQQYGYTF. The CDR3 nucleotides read TGTGCCAGCAGTGAAAACGGACAGCAATATGGCTACACCTTC.